This is a list of T cell receptor beta chains from one sample in a study of beta chain features in type 1 diabetes. Using immunoSEQ multiplex PCR, the repertoire was profiled, and TCRdb retains in-frame clones only, with some absent. The sample records almost 350,000 clones, roughly a tenth being singletons. The sample was central memory CD4+ T cells from blood. The source is a man younger than 45 with type 1 diabetes. Each CDR3 is given with its conserved first and last residue. A D gene is named only where the DNA matches it firmly. Clone sizes are given selectively: once, few, many, or a class where the clone is expanded.

clone_size d_call j_call v_call cdr3_nt cdr3_aa
few TRBD2 TRBJ2-5 TRBV2 TGTGCCAGCGGAGGGACTAGCGGACTGGGGGAGACCCAGTACTTC CASGGTSGLGETQYF
. . TRBJ1-5 TRBV15 TGTGCCACCAGCAGTTCCGACAATAGCAATCAGCCCCAGCATTTT CATSSSDNSNQPQHF
. . TRBJ2-7 TRBV11-2 TGTGCCAGCAGCTTAGATCCGAGGAAGGGCGAGCAGTACTTC CASSLDPRKGEQYF
. . TRBJ2-6 TRBV30 TGTGCCGGGGGACGGTTCAGCTCTGGGGCCAACGTCCTGACTTTC CAGGRFSSGANVLTF
many . TRBJ2-2 TRBV7-9 TGTGCCAGCAGCGGGGGGAGCACGAACACCGGGGAGCTGTTTTTT CASSGGSTNTGELFF
. . TRBJ1-1 TRBV11-2 TGTGCCAGCAGCTTAACGGAAGGCACTGAAGCTTTCTTT CASSLTEGTEAFF
. . TRBJ2-1 TRBV9 TGTGCCAGCAGCGTAGGGACTACCTGGGATGAGCAGTTCTTC CASSVGTTWDEQFF
few . TRBJ1-1 TRBV5-6 TGTGCCAGCAGCTTGGTGGACGCCGGGGGAACTGAAGCTTTCTTT CASSLVDAGGTEAFF
few TRBD2 TRBJ2-3 TRBV13 TGTGCCAGCAGCTTAGAATGGGCTAGCGGGGGAGGCGGCGATACGCAGTATTTT CASSLEWASGGGGDTQYF
. . TRBJ1-6 TRBV11-2 TGTGCCAGCAAGCCGGGACACTCGAATTCACCCCTCCACTTT CASKPGHSNSPLHF
. TRBD2 TRBJ2-3 TRBV6-5 TGTGCCAGCAGTTACGGGGACGCGCGGGGGGAAGATACGCAGTATTTT CASSYGDARGEDTQYF
. TRBD1 TRBJ1-1 TRBV27 TGTGCCAGCAGTTCCCCGACAGGGGTGAACACTGAAGCTTTCTTT CASSSPTGVNTEAFF
. . TRBJ1-2 TRBV4-3 TGCGCCAGCAGCCTCCAAGTGGACAGTCGTGGCGGCTACACCTTC CASSLQVDSRGGYTF
. . TRBJ2-2 TRBV7-2 TGTGCCAGCAGCTTCCCCACCGGAGGACACACCGGGGAGCTGTTTTTT CASSFPTGGHTGELFF
few . TRBJ2-5 TRBV2 TGTGCCAGCAGTGAAGCGCGGGGAAAGACCCAGTACTTC CASSEARGKTQYF
. . TRBJ2-3 TRBV7-9 TGTGCCAGCAGCTCCGGGACTTATACGCAGTATTTT CASSSGTYTQYF
. . TRBJ1-6 TRBV7-2 TGTGCCAGCAGCTTCGCAGGGGAGAATTCACCCCTCCACTTT CASSFAGENSPLHF
. . TRBJ2-5 TRBV19 TGTGCCAGTAGTTCTCAAGGGAGCGGGGAGACCCAGTACTTC CASSSQGSGETQYF
few . TRBJ2-7 TRBV7-9 TGTGCCAGCAGCTTCTCGGCGGGCGAGCAGTACTTC CASSFSAGEQYF
few TRBD1 TRBJ2-7 TRBV7-2 TGTGCCAGCAGCCAAACGGGACAGGGGTACGAGCAGTACTTC CASSQTGQGYEQYF
few TRBD1 TRBJ2-6 TRBV7-2 TGTGCCAGCAGCCGGACAGGCTACTCTGGGGCCAACGTCCTGACTTTC CASSRTGYSGANVLTF
many TRBD2 TRBJ2-1 TRBV7-2 TGTGCCAGCAGGAGAGCGGGGGGTGCAAATGAGCAGTTCTTC CASRRAGGANEQFF
many . TRBJ2-7 TRBV7-2 TGTGCCAGCAGCGTGTTAGGCGGTGACGAGCAGTACTTC CASSVLGGDEQYF
few TRBD2 TRBJ2-3 TRBV6-5 TGTGCCAGCAGAAGGAGCGGGGGGCCCACAGATACGCAGTATTTT CASRRSGGPTDTQYF
. . TRBJ1-4 TRBV9 TGTGCCAGCAGCGTAAGCCAGACAAATGAAAAACTGTTTTTT CASSVSQTNEKLFF
few . TRBJ1-4 TRBV28 TGTGCCAGCGCGGGATATAATGAAAAACTGTTTTTT CASAGYNEKLFF
. . TRBJ1-2 TRBV7-2 TGTGCCAGCAGCTTATGGGTTGACCGGGACCGAACCTTC CASSLWVDRDRTF
. . TRBJ2-5 TRBV2 TGTGCCACCACAGGGTCAGTAAAAGAGACCCAGTACTTC CATTGSVKETQYF
few . TRBJ2-3 TRBV7-2 TGTGCCAGCGCTAAACCAGCGACAGATACGCAGTATTTT CASAKPATDTQYF
few . TRBJ1-2 TRBV4-3 TGCGCCAGCAGCCAAGATGGGCGGCAGCAAAATGGCTACACCTTC CASSQDGRQQNGYTF
. TRBD2 TRBJ2-6 TRBV19 TGTGCCAGTAGTATGAGCGGGGTTGGGGCCAACGTCCTGACTTTC CASSMSGVGANVLTF
few . TRBJ2-2 TRBV7-2 TGTGCCAGCAGCCTACGGGGGCCTAACACCGGGGAGCTGTTTTTT CASSLRGPNTGELFF
many . TRBJ1-2 TRBV23-1 TGCGCCAGCAGTCAATCGGGCAGACTAAACTATGGCTACACCTTC CASSQSGRLNYGYTF
. . TRBJ1-5 TRBV27 TGTGCCAGCAGTTTAGGATCCTATAGCAATCAGCCCCAGCATTTT CASSLGSYSNQPQHF
. TRBD2 TRBJ2-1 TRBV7-2 TGTGCCAGCAGCTTAACAGCGGGGGCCTCCTACAATGAGCAGTTCTTC CASSLTAGASYNEQFF
. TRBD1 TRBJ1-5 TRBV7-2 TGTGCCAGCAGCACCGACGGGACAGGGCCCCAGCATTTT CASSTDGTGPQHF
few . TRBJ2-4 TRBV2 TGTGCCAGCAGTGAAGCGCTTATGGGCCCGGGGTACTTC CASSEALMGPGYF
. . TRBJ1-6 TRBV7-2 TGTGCCAGCATTCTTTGGTCAGGGTCACCCCTCCACTTT CASILWSGSPLHF
. TRBD2 TRBJ2-3 TRBV4-3 TGCGCCAGCAGCCAAGGACTAGCGGCTACAGATACGCAGTATTTT CASSQGLAATDTQYF
. . TRBJ2-2 TRBV19 TGTGCCAGCAGAAGACTAGAGAACACCGGGGAGCTGTTTTTT CASRRLENTGELFF
few TRBD2 TRBJ2-1 TRBV5-4 TGTGCCAGCAGCTGGGGAGGACTAGCGGGTTACAATGAGCAGTTCTTC CASSWGGLAGYNEQFF
. . TRBJ2-3 TRBV7-9 TGTGCCAGCAGCCCGAGCACACTAGCAGATACGCAGTATTTT CASSPSTLADTQYF
. . TRBJ2-6 TRBV28 TGTGCCAGCAGCCCGGACAGCTCTGGGGCCAACGTCCTGACTTTC CASSPDSSGANVLTF
few . TRBJ2-7 TRBV25-1 TGTGCCAGCAGGGCCACTAGATCTGGGAACTACGAGCAGTACTTC CASRATRSGNYEQYF